This is a list of T cell receptor beta chains from one sample in a study of OX40 agonist ivuxolimab in advanced cancers. Using immunoSEQ multiplex PCR, the repertoire was profiled, and TCRdb retains in-frame clones only, with some absent. The table has about 81,000 clones, approximately 89% seen once; the top ten hold 0.2% to 0.25%. This sample comprised CD4+ or CD8+ T cells sorted from blood, obtained in a trial of the OX40 agonist ivuxolimab. These receptors all come from an adult with an advanced solid tumor such as melanoma, head and neck, liver or kidney cancer. Each CDR3 is given with its conserved first and last residue. D genes are given only for firm matches. Size is stated for part of the rows, as once, few or many counts, or as a class when the clone is expanded.

v_call: TRBV6-5; d_call: TRBD2; j_call: TRBJ2-7; clone_size: .; cdr3_nt: TGTGCCAGCAGTTACTCTAGCGGGAAAGGCTACGAGCAGTACTTC; cdr3_aa: CASSYSSGKGYEQYF
v_call: TRBV7-3; d_call: TRBD1; j_call: TRBJ1-2; clone_size: many; cdr3_nt: TGTGCCAGCAGCCCCGGACAGGGGGAAGGCTACACCTTC; cdr3_aa: CASSPGQGEGYTF
v_call: TRBV6-1; d_call: .; j_call: TRBJ1-5; clone_size: .; cdr3_nt: TGTGCCAGCAGTGACGGCTTTCAGCCCCAGCATTTT; cdr3_aa: CASSDGFQPQHF
v_call: TRBV25-1; d_call: .; j_call: TRBJ1-6; clone_size: medium-sized; cdr3_nt: TGTGCCAGCAGGGACAACGGACCTAATTCACCCCTCCACTTT; cdr3_aa: CASRDNGPNSPLHF
v_call: TRBV27; d_call: .; j_call: TRBJ2-2; clone_size: .; cdr3_nt: TGTGCCAGCAGGGGGGGGTCCGGGACAGCCACCGGGGAGCTGTTTTTT; cdr3_aa: CASRGGSGTATGELFF
v_call: TRBV4-2; d_call: TRBD2; j_call: TRBJ2-1; clone_size: .; cdr3_nt: TGTGCCAGCAGCCAACTCGGGACTAGCGGGGACAATGAGCAGTTCTTC; cdr3_aa: CASSQLGTSGDNEQFF
v_call: TRBV29-1; d_call: TRBD2; j_call: TRBJ2-2; clone_size: .; cdr3_nt: TGCAGCGTCGGGAGGGCCGGGGAGCTGTTTTTT; cdr3_aa: CSVGRAGELFF
v_call: TRBV15; d_call: .; j_call: TRBJ1-1; clone_size: .; cdr3_nt: TGTGCCACCAGCAGAGATTGGGGGTCTGGCACTGAAGCTTTCTTT; cdr3_aa: CATSRDWGSGTEAFF
v_call: TRBV6-6; d_call: .; j_call: TRBJ1-2; clone_size: .; cdr3_nt: TGTGCCAGCAGTTACTCAACAGGGATGTATGGCTACACCTTC; cdr3_aa: CASSYSTGMYGYTF
v_call: TRBV11-3; d_call: .; j_call: TRBJ2-7; clone_size: .; cdr3_nt: TGTGCCAGCAGCCCCGGGGGCGCTACCTACGAGCAGTACTTC; cdr3_aa: CASSPGGATYEQYF
v_call: TRBV9; d_call: TRBD1; j_call: TRBJ2-5; clone_size: .; cdr3_nt: TGTGCCAGCAGCACCCGACAGGGAGCAGAGACCCAGTACTTC; cdr3_aa: CASSTRQGAETQYF
v_call: TRBV2; d_call: .; j_call: TRBJ2-4; clone_size: .; cdr3_nt: TGTGCCAGCAGTCGACAAGGGCTAGCCAAAAACATTCAGTACTTC; cdr3_aa: CASSRQGLAKNIQYF
v_call: TRBV6-5; d_call: TRBD2; j_call: TRBJ2-1; clone_size: .; cdr3_nt: TGTGCCAGCAGGACTAGCGACTACAATGAGCAGTTCTTC; cdr3_aa: CASRTSDYNEQFF
v_call: TRBV29-1; d_call: .; j_call: TRBJ1-1; clone_size: .; cdr3_nt: TGCAGCGTTTCCAGGGGTGACACTGAAGCTTTCTTT; cdr3_aa: CSVSRGDTEAFF
v_call: TRBV7-2; d_call: TRBD1; j_call: TRBJ1-2; clone_size: .; cdr3_nt: TGTGCCAGCAGCCCAGTAGGGACAGGGGGCGTCTATGGCTACACCTTC; cdr3_aa: CASSPVGTGGVYGYTF
v_call: TRBV2; d_call: TRBD2; j_call: TRBJ2-3; clone_size: .; cdr3_nt: TGTGCCAGCAGTGAGGCGGGGGGCAAAGGCACAGATACGCAGTATTTT; cdr3_aa: CASSEAGGKGTDTQYF
v_call: TRBV27; d_call: .; j_call: TRBJ2-7; clone_size: .; cdr3_nt: TGTGCCAGCAGTCCCTCGGACAGCCAGCCACAGTACTTC; cdr3_aa: CASSPSDSQPQYF
v_call: TRBV7-9; d_call: .; j_call: TRBJ2-6; clone_size: .; cdr3_nt: TGTGCCAGCAGCTTGACAATAGAAGCCTCTGGGGCCAACGTCCTGACTTTC; cdr3_aa: CASSLTIEASGANVLTF
v_call: TRBV7-9; d_call: .; j_call: TRBJ2-1; clone_size: .; cdr3_nt: TGTGCCAGCAGCTCGCCGGGAATTTTCTACTACAATGAGCAGTTCTTC; cdr3_aa: CASSSPGIFYYNEQFF
v_call: TRBV10-3; d_call: TRBD1; j_call: TRBJ2-1; clone_size: .; cdr3_nt: TGTGCCATCAGTGAGTTCTCCGGGACAGGATACAATGAGCAGTTCTTC; cdr3_aa: CAISEFSGTGYNEQFF
v_call: TRBV2; d_call: TRBD1; j_call: TRBJ1-3; clone_size: once; cdr3_nt: TGTGCCAGCAGTCGGTCCCGGGACAGGTACTCTGGAAACACCATATATTTT; cdr3_aa: CASSRSRDRYSGNTIYF
v_call: TRBV9; d_call: .; j_call: TRBJ1-1; clone_size: .; cdr3_nt: TGTGCCAGCAGCCCCCCTTTAGGAGGGGGCACTGAAGCTTTCTTT; cdr3_aa: CASSPPLGGGTEAFF
v_call: TRBV5-1; d_call: .; j_call: TRBJ2-3; clone_size: .; cdr3_nt: TGCGCCAGCAGCTTCTCCGGGACAAGCACAGATACGCAGTATTTT; cdr3_aa: CASSFSGTSTDTQYF
v_call: TRBV19; d_call: TRBD1; j_call: TRBJ1-4; clone_size: once; cdr3_nt: TGTGCCGCGAAGACAGGGAACAATGAAAAACTGTTTTTT; cdr3_aa: CAAKTGNNEKLFF
v_call: TRBV6-1; d_call: .; j_call: TRBJ2-5; clone_size: .; cdr3_nt: TGTGCCAGCAGTGATGAAGGAGGCCAGACCCAGTACTTC; cdr3_aa: CASSDEGGQTQYF
v_call: TRBV21-1; d_call: .; j_call: TRBJ1-3; clone_size: .; cdr3_nt: TGTGCCAGCAGCTACAGGGGGCAAGGAAACACCATATATTTT; cdr3_aa: CASSYRGQGNTIYF
v_call: TRBV28; d_call: .; j_call: TRBJ1-1; clone_size: .; cdr3_nt: TGTGCCAGCACTGGGCTGTATACTGAAGCTTTCTTT; cdr3_aa: CASTGLYTEAFF
v_call: TRBV5-1; d_call: .; j_call: TRBJ1-2; clone_size: .; cdr3_nt: TGCGCCAGCAGCCCGGGATTCCTAGGGAGCGTCTATGGCTACACCTTC; cdr3_aa: CASSPGFLGSVYGYTF
v_call: TRBV2; d_call: .; j_call: TRBJ1-1; clone_size: .; cdr3_nt: TGTGCCAGCAGTGCTCAGGGGAAGTCGGCTGAAGCTTTCTTT; cdr3_aa: CASSAQGKSAEAFF
v_call: TRBV27; d_call: .; j_call: TRBJ1-5; clone_size: .; cdr3_nt: TGTGCCAGCAGTTTATTTATCGGGGACCAGCCCCAGCATTTT; cdr3_aa: CASSLFIGDQPQHF
v_call: TRBV5-5; d_call: TRBD1; j_call: TRBJ1-5; clone_size: .; cdr3_nt: TGTGCCAGCAGCTGGGACAGTGCTAATCAGCCCCAGCATTTT; cdr3_aa: CASSWDSANQPQHF
v_call: TRBV29-1; d_call: TRBD1; j_call: TRBJ1-2; clone_size: .; cdr3_nt: TGCAGCGTTTCGGACAGGGGAGGCTATGGCTACACCTTC; cdr3_aa: CSVSDRGGYGYTF
v_call: TRBV7-9; d_call: .; j_call: TRBJ2-5; clone_size: .; cdr3_nt: TGTGCCAGCAGCTTAGACGGTTCGGGCCAAGAGACCCAGTACTTC; cdr3_aa: CASSLDGSGQETQYF
v_call: TRBV29-1; d_call: .; j_call: TRBJ2-7; clone_size: .; cdr3_nt: TGCAGCGTTGATTGGGGGACCGAGCAGTACTTC; cdr3_aa: CSVDWGTEQYF
v_call: TRBV29-1; d_call: .; j_call: TRBJ2-2; clone_size: .; cdr3_nt: TGCAGCGCCAAGGACGGGACGAACACCGGGGAGCTGTTTTTT; cdr3_aa: CSAKDGTNTGELFF
v_call: TRBV2; d_call: .; j_call: TRBJ2-1; clone_size: few; cdr3_nt: TGTGCCAGCAGTCAAGAATTGGACGGACAGTTCTTC; cdr3_aa: CASSQELDGQFF
v_call: TRBV28; d_call: .; j_call: TRBJ2-2; clone_size: .; cdr3_nt: TGTGCCAGCAGTTCACCTCAGGAGAACGGGGAGCTGTTTTTT; cdr3_aa: CASSSPQENGELFF
v_call: TRBV5-1; d_call: TRBD2; j_call: TRBJ2-1; clone_size: .; cdr3_nt: TGCGCCAGCAGCCCTAGCGGGAATCCCAACAATGAGCAGTTCTTC; cdr3_aa: CASSPSGNPNNEQFF
v_call: TRBV19; d_call: TRBD1; j_call: TRBJ1-1; clone_size: .; cdr3_nt: TGTGCCAGTAGTCCTCTAGACAGGGTCAACACTGAAGCTTTCTTT; cdr3_aa: CASSPLDRVNTEAFF
v_call: TRBV6-6; d_call: .; j_call: TRBJ1-3; clone_size: .; cdr3_nt: TGTGCCAGCAGTTACGGAGGGGTTGCTAACACCATATATTTT; cdr3_aa: CASSYGGVANTIYF
v_call: TRBV5-1; d_call: TRBD2; j_call: TRBJ2-7; clone_size: .; cdr3_nt: TGCGCCAGCAGCTTGGGAGGGACTAGCGGGATCGACGAGCAGTACTTC; cdr3_aa: CASSLGGTSGIDEQYF
v_call: TRBV7-2; d_call: .; j_call: TRBJ2-3; clone_size: .; cdr3_nt: TGTGCCAGCAGCTTAGCCATCCACACAGATACGCAGTATTTT; cdr3_aa: CASSLAIHTDTQYF
v_call: TRBV18; d_call: .; j_call: TRBJ2-1; clone_size: .; cdr3_nt: TGTGCCAGCTCGGGTCAGGCGGCTAGCTCTAATGAGCAGTTCTTC; cdr3_aa: CASSGQAASSNEQFF
v_call: TRBV20-1; d_call: .; j_call: TRBJ2-5; clone_size: .; cdr3_nt: TGCAGTGCTCAAAAAGAGACCCAGTACTTC; cdr3_aa: CSAQKETQYF
v_call: TRBV5-1; d_call: .; j_call: TRBJ2-1; clone_size: once; cdr3_nt: TGCGCCAGCAGCTTGGGTAACTCCTACAATGAGCAGTTCTTC; cdr3_aa: CASSLGNSYNEQFF
v_call: TRBV7-9; d_call: .; j_call: TRBJ1-1; clone_size: .; cdr3_nt: TGTGCCAGCAGCCTTCGTGGGGGCTGGGGTGAAGCTTTCTTT; cdr3_aa: CASSLRGGWGEAFF
v_call: TRBV18; d_call: TRBD1; j_call: TRBJ2-7; clone_size: few; cdr3_nt: TGTGCCAGCTCACCTTCCGGACAGGGTAGTAAAGAGCAGTACTTC; cdr3_aa: CASSPSGQGSKEQYF
v_call: TRBV4-2; d_call: .; j_call: TRBJ1-2; clone_size: .; cdr3_nt: TGTGCCAGCAGCCAAGATCTGGCAGGGGCTTACGGCTACACCTTC; cdr3_aa: CASSQDLAGAYGYTF